The present T cell receptor (beta chain) was sequenced within a study of blood T cells in healthy people across ages. Using a J-beta primer mix together with a sample-barcoded 5' primer, a second PCR was run for 7 to 11 cycles. TCRdb called the 5' RACE reads again in MiXCR, with one record for every CDR3 protein. This table has around 1,500,000 distinct CDR3 sequences, 28% appearing once. Trimming took off 1 base at V and 5 bases at J, with 12 bases between the two ends. In germline, CDR1 is LGHNA, CDR2 YSLEER. This CDR3 is built from 15 residues. The chain combines TRBV4-3 with TRBJ2-1; D call uncertain. The sequence came from a woman aged 25 to 39 in good health. Sequenced sample: blood. CDR3 DNA sequence: TGCGCCAGCAGCCAAGCCCCCTCCGTGAACAATGAGCAGTTCTTC. Translating it yields CASSQAPSVNNEQFF.